The entry below describes one TCR beta chain. The data were taken from a study of shared clonotypes between healthy human individuals. Turning to the study itself: Plates per donor: three CD4 naive, three CD4 memory, two CD8 naive, one CD8 memory.

Terminally differentiated effector memory CD45RA+ cells were excluded from the naive CD8 cells, which were CD45RO-negative and positively selected for CCR7. Several immunoSEQ 96-well plates shared each subset's DNA, each plate a replicate. Libraries were prepared by immunoSEQ multiplex PCR; TCRdb keeps only in-frame clonotypes and omits some of them. The sample consists of hundreds of thousands of clones, about 95% of them appearing once. Germline lookup yields CDR1 SGHTA and CDR2 FQGTGA. The CDR3 has 15 residues. The junction had 4 bases not matched to a gene; V was cut back by 5 bases and J by 4 bases.

Sample: naive CD8+ T cells sorted from blood. The sequence came from a woman aged 25 to 39 in good health. The chain recombines TRBV7-3 with TRBJ2-2; the match to TRBD2 covers 10 bases. The CDR3 DNA follows: TGTGCCAGCAGCCGAGCGGGAGGGGTCACCGGGGAGCTGTTTTTT. Translation: CASSRAGGVTGELFF.